The 22 T cell receptor beta chains in this list originate from one sample, sequenced in a study of cytomegalovirus exposure and HLA in healthy donors. It was with 60 Vbeta and 13 Jbeta primers that the PCR ran. The protocol was immunoSEQ multiplex PCR, while the TCRdb copy is restricted to in-frame clones and leaves out a portion. This sample carries fewer than 200,000 clones, approximately 88% of them seen once, and the ten largest clones take 0.85%. Sequenced sample: PBMCs. These receptors were taken from a woman aged 25 to 39 in good health and CMV-seronegative.

The chain links TRBV5-4 to TRBJ2-7, with 12 nucleotides matching TRBD2. The CDR3 is 16 residues long. Germline CDR1 reads SGHNT; CDR2 reads YYREEE (reference sequence). Trimming removed 0 bases from V and 4 bases from J; junction bases left unmatched: 5. CDR3 amino acids: CASSLALAGGKYEQYF. The CDR3 DNA reads as TGTGCCAGCAGCTTGGCCCTAGCGGGGGGGAAGTACGAGCAGTACTTC. The variable domain in full, completed from reference TRBV5-4 and TRBJ2-7, reads ETGVTQSPTHLIKTRGQQVTLRCSSQSGHNTVSWYQQALGQGPQFIFQYYREEENGRGNFPPRFSGLQFPNYSSELNVNALELDDSALYLCASSLALAGGKYEQYFGPGTRLTVT.

This CDR3 is CASSLGRGVMKLFF. CDR3 bases: TGTGCCAGCAGTTTAGGGCGGGGGGTGATGAAACTGTTTTTT. The J gene is TRBJ1-4, the V gene TRBV27, with a possible D match to TRBD1 (5 bases). The CDR3 runs to 14 residues. The V gene lost 2 bases and the J gene lost 11 bases, with 15 bases spanning the gap. Germline CDR1 reads MNHEY; CDR2 reads SMNVEV (reference sequence). Full variable domain (rest looked up from reference TRBV27 and TRBJ1-4): EAQVTQNPRYLITVTGKKLTVTCSQNMNHEYMSWYRQDPGLGLRQIYYSMNVEVTDKGDVPEGYKVSRKEKRNFPLILESPSPNQTSLYFCASSLGRGVMKLFFGSGTQLSVL.

V is TRBV29-1 and J is TRBJ2-1; D remains unclear. This CDR3 region has 11 residues. V was shortened by 2 bases and J by 14 bases, with 13 bases between the two germline ends. Germline V lookup: CDR1 SQVTM, CDR2 ANQGSEA. CDR3 region: CSVESGGRKFF. The CDR3 nucleotides read TGCAGCGTTGAATCAGGTGGTCGTAAGTTCTTC.

This clone was detected only once. For the CDR3, the DNA is TGTGCCAGCACTGAATCCTACTCGGGGTCAGATACGCAGTATTTT. Residues: CASTESYSGSDTQYF. The chain joins TRBV28 to TRBJ2-3, with a tentative D call TRBD2 (5 bases). Trimming left V 7 bases short and J 4 bases short, with 18 bases between. Germline V lookup: CDR1 MDHEN, CDR2 SYDVKM. The CDR3 length is 15 residues. The full variable domain, in which reference TRBV28 and TRBJ2-3 provide the parts outside the CDR3, is DVKVTQSSRYLVKRTGEKVFLECVQDMDHENMFWYRQDPGLGLRLIYFSYDVKMKEKGDIPEGYSVSREKKERFSLILESASTNQTSMYLCASTESYSGSDTQYFGPGTRLTVL.

This clone was seen just once. This chain joins TRBV7-9 and TRBJ2-5, with 7 bases lining up with TRBD1. The J call may be faulty, since TRBJ2-7 better matches the DNA end. Germline V gene sequence: CDR1 SEHNR, CDR2 FQNEAQ (reference sequence). The CDR3 covers 13 residues. DNA for the CDR3: TGTGCCAGCAGCTCCGGACAGGTTCACGAGCAGTACTTC. Its protein is CASSSGQVHEQYF.

This chain joins TRBV5-1 and TRBJ1-5; 7 bases line up with TRBD1. The CDR3 consists of 14 residues. Germline CDR1 SGHRS, CDR2 YFSETQ. J was trimmed by 6 bases and V by 0 bases; bases with no gene match: 3. The CDR3: CASSLDRGGQPQHF. DNA of the CDR3: TGCGCCAGCAGCTTGGACAGGGGTGGTCAGCCCCAGCATTTT.

V is TRBV19 and J is TRBJ1-1; D perhaps matches TRBD1 (5 bases). CDR1 and CDR2 from the germline V gene are LNHDA and SQIVND (reference sequence). This CDR3 has 14 residues. Between the trimmed V and J ends, which lost 4 bases and 0 bases, there was a span of 9 bases. This CDR3 is CASSTTALNTEAFF. The CDR3 DNA sequence: TGTGCCAGTAGTACGACAGCGCTGAACACTGAAGCTTTCTTT. Drawing the rest from reference TRBV19 and TRBJ1-1, the complete variable domain is DGGITQSPKYLFRKEGQNVTLSCEQNLNHDAMYWYRQDPGQGLRLIYYSQIVNDFQKGDIAEGYSVSREKKESFPLTVTSAQKNPTAFYLCASSTTALNTEAFFGQGTRLTVV.

The CDR3 coding sequence is TGTGCCAGCAGCCCCTCCCAATCCCTAGGGGTCACTGAAGCTTTCTTT. Translating it yields CASSPSQSLGVTEAFF. The chain has TRBV27 and TRBJ1-1, with D maybe TRBD1 (5 bases). V was trimmed by 6 bases and J by 4 bases, leaving 21 bases between them. Germline V gives CDR1 MNHEY, CDR2 SMNVEV (reference sequence). This CDR3 has 16 amino acids.

V gene TRBV4-1 combines with J gene TRBJ2-1; 12 positions agree with TRBD2. CDR1 and CDR2 (germline): MGHRA, YSYEKL. The CDR3 sequence is 21 residues long. V trimming: 2 bases; J trimming: 0 bases; junction bases outside the gene matches: 14. The CDR3 bases are TGCGCCAGCAGCCAACCGCCGGGACTAGCGGGTCCCGAAAGCTCCTACAATGAGCAGTTCTTC. Its translation: CASSQPPGLAGPESSYNEQFF.

The chain combines TRBV7-3 with TRBJ1-1, with D maybe TRBD1 (6 bases). V shed 0 bases and J shed 2 bases, with 10 bases lying between them. There are 15 residues in the CDR3. Germline CDR1 SGHTA, CDR2 FQGTGA. CDR3 protein: CASSLTPQGNTEAFF. CDR3 DNA: TGTGCCAGCAGCTTAACGCCACAGGGAAACACTGAAGCTTTCTTT.

The rearrangement joins TRBV4-1 to TRBJ2-3; tentative D call: TRBD2 (5 bases). Trimming stripped 3 bases from V and 0 bases from J, with 16 bases between. CDR3 length equals 17 residues. The V gene's germline CDR1 is MGHRA and CDR2 YSYEKL. The CDR3 here is CASSQTIIGVSTDTQYF. CDR3 nucleotides: TGCGCCAGCAGCCAGACTATTATCGGGGTAAGCACAGATACGCAGTATTTT.

V and J are TRBV29-1 and TRBJ2-7, with D possibly TRBD1 on 6 matching bases. Germline CDR1 is SQVTM and CDR2 is ANQGSEA. Trimming shortened V by 3 bases and J by 6 bases, and 9 bases separated the two germline ends. There are 11 residues in the CDR3. CDR3 protein: CSVEGAGEQYF. Written as DNA, the CDR3 is TGCAGCGTTGAGGGGGCTGGCGAGCAGTACTTC.

This clone occurred a few times. The rearrangement joins TRBV27 to TRBJ1-6; D call uncertain. This CDR3 is built from 14 residues. Looked up from germline, CDR1 is MNHEY and CDR2 is SMNVEV (reference sequence). Trimming pared 3 bases from V and 5 bases from J, leaving 8 bases between. The CDR3 DNA sequence: TGTGCCAGCAGTTTGGGCTACGATAATTCACCCCTCCACTTT. Amino acid sequence: CASSLGYDNSPLHF.

The V gene is TRBV5-6, the J gene TRBJ2-1; TRBD2 matches at 8 bases. J gave up 0 bases and V 1 base, and 3 bases lay outside the gene matches. The CDR3 consists of 16 residues. Germline V gene lookup returns CDR1 SGHDT and CDR2 YYEEEE. CDR3 protein: CASSLKRGSSYNEQFF. In DNA form, the CDR3 reads TGTGCCAGCAGCTTGAAGCGGGGGAGCTCCTACAATGAGCAGTTCTTC.

V and J are TRBV27 and TRBJ1-4; D may be TRBD1 (5 bases). The CDR3 loop spans 15 amino acids. The germline V gene has CDR1 MNHEY and CDR2 SMNVEV (reference sequence). V gave up 4 bases and J gave up 5 bases, with 14 bases separating them. CDR3 DNA: TGTGCCAGCAGTTCCCAGACAGAGATGAATGAAAAACTGTTTTTT. It specifies CASSSQTEMNEKLFF. Variable domain in full (rest from reference TRBV27 and TRBJ1-4): EAQVTQNPRYLITVTGKKLTVTCSQNMNHEYMSWYRQDPGLGLRQIYYSMNVEVTDKGDVPEGYKVSRKEKRNFPLILESPSPNQTSLYFCASSSQTEMNEKLFFGSGTQLSVL.

This CDR3 reads CASSYFLAGEYEQYF. The CDR3 coding sequence is TGTGCCAGCAGTTATTTTCTAGCGGGGGAGTACGAGCAGTACTTC. The chain recombines TRBV6-5 with TRBJ2-7; 10 nucleotides match TRBD2. Germline V gene data show CDR1 as MNHEY and CDR2 as SVGAGI. The CDR3 has 15 amino acids. With V trimmed by 3 bases and J by 4 bases, 6 bases remained unmatched.

This clone was recorded once. The V and J genes are TRBV4-2 and TRBJ1-1, with 7 bases aligning to TRBD1. V was pared by 3 bases and J by 2 bases, with 9 bases of the junction left unmatched. The length of the CDR3 is 16 residues. Germline CDR1 reads LGHNA; CDR2 reads YNFKEQ. The CDR3 DNA follows: TGTGCCAGCAGCCACCCCCAGGGGGAAGTAAACACTGAAGCTTTCTTT. It translates to CASSHPQGEVNTEAFF.

This clone has more than one count but fewer than ten. The V call is TRBV6-6, the J call TRBJ2-1, with D perhaps matching TRBD1 (6 bases). CDR3 length: 15 amino acids. Trimming cost V 8 bases and J 2 bases, with 16 bases left between them. CDR1 is MNHNY and CDR2 is SVGAGI in the germline V gene (reference sequence). The CDR3 DNA reads TGTGCCAGCCTCGCCAGGGGTGTAGCCTACAATGAGCAGTTCTTC. Protein: CASLARGVAYNEQFF.

The CDR3 coding sequence is TGTGCCAGCAGTTTATGGGGGCCGAACACTGAAGCTTTCTTT. This translates into CASSLWGPNTEAFF. The rearrangement links TRBV28 to TRBJ1-1; possibly TRBD1 for D (5 bases). The CDR3 loop spans 14 amino acids. Trimming left V 0 bases short and J 1 base short, with 6 bases between. Germline CDR1 and CDR2: MDHEN and SYDVKM.

The chain joins TRBV20-1 to TRBJ2-1, with D possibly matching TRBD2 (6 bases). Trimming cost V 7 bases and J 14 bases, with 18 bases left between them. The CDR3 contains 11 residues. Germline V gene sequence: CDR1 DFQATT, CDR2 SNEGSKA (reference sequence). The CDR3 spells CSVTNGGLKFF. The CDR3 DNA follows: TGCAGTGTTACGAACGGAGGGCTTAAGTTCTTC.

This chain joins TRBV28 and TRBJ1-3; possible D gene TRBD1, 5 bases. This CDR3 is built from 12 residues. Germline V CDR1 and CDR2: MDHEN, SYDVKM. V lost 8 bases to trimming and J lost 10 bases, with 15 bases between them. CDR3 coding DNA: TGTGCCAGCTGGACACCCCTCGGGACCATATATTTT. Residues: CASWTPLGTIYF.

The rearrangement uses TRBV6-6 and TRBJ2-1; TRBD1 aligns across 7 bases. V lost 0 bases and J lost 6; bases outside the gene matches: 5. The germline V gene has CDR1 MNHNY and CDR2 SVGAGI (reference sequence). The CDR3 spans 15 residues. The CDR3 loop reads CASSYSPTGANEQFF. DNA of the CDR3: TGTGCCAGCAGTTACTCGCCCACAGGGGCCAATGAGCAGTTCTTC.